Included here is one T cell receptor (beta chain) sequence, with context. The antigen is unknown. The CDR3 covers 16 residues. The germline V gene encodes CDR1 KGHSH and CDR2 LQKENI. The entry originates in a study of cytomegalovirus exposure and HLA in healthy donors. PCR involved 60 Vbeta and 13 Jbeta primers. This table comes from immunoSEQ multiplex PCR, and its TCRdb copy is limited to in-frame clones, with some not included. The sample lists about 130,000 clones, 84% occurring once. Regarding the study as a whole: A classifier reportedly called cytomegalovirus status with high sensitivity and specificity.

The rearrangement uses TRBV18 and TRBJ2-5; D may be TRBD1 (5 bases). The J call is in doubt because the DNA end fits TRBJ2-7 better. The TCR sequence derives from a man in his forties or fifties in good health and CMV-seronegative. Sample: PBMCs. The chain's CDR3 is CASSSRTIRYSYEQYF. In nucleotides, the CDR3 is TGTGCCAGCTCATCCAGGACAATTCGATACTCCTACGAGCAGTACTTC.